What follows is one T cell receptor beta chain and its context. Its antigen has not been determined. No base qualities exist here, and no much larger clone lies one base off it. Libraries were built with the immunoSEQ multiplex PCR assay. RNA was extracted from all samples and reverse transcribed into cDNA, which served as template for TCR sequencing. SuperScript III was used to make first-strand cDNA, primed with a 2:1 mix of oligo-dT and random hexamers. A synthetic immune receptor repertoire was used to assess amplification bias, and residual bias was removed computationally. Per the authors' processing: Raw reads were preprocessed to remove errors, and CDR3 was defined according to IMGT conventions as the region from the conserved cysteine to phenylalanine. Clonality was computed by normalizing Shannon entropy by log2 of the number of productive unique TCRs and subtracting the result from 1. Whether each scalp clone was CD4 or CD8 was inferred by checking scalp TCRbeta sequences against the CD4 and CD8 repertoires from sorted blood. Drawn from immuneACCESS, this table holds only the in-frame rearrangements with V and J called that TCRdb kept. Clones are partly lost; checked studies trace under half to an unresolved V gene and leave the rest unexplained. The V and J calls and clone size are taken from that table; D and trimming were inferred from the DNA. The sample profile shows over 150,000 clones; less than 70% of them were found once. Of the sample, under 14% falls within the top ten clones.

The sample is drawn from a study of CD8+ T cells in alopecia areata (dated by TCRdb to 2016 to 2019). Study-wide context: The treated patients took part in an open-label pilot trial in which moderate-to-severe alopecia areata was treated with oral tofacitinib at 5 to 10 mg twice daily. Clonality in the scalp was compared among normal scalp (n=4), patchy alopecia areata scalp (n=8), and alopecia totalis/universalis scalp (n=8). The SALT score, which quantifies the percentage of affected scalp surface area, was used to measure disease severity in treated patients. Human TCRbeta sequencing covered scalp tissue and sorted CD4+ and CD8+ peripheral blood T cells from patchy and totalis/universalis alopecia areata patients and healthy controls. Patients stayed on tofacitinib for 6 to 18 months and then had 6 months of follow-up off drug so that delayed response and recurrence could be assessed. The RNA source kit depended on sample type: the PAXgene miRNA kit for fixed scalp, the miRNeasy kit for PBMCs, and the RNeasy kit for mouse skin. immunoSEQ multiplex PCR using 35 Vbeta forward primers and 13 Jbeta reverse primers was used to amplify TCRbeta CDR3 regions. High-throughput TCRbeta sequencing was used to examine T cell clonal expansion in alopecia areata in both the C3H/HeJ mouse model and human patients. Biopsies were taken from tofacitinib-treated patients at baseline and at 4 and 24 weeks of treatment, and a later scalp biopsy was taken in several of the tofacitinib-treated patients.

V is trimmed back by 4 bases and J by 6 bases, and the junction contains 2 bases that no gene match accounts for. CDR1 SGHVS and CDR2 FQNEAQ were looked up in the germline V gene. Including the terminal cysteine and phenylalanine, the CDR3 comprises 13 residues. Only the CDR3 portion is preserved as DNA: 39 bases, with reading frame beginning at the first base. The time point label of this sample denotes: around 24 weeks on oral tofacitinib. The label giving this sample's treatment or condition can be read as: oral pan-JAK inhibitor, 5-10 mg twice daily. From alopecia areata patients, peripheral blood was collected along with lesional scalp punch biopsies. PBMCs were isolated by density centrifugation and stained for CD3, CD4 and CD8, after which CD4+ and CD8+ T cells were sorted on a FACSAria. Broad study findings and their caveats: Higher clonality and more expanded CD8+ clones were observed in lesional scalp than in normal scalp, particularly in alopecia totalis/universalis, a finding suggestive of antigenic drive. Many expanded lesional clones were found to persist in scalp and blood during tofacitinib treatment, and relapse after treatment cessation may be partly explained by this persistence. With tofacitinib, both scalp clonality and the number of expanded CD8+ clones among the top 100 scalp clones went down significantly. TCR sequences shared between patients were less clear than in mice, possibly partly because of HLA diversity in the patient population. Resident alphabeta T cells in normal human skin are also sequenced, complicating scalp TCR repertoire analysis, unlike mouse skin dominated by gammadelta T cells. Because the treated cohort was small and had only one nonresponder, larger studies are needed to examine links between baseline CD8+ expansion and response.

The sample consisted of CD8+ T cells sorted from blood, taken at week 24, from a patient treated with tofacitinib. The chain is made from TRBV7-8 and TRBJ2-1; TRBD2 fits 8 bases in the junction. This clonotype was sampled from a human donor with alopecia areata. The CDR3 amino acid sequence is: CASSSAGANEQFF. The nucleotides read TGTGCCAGCAGCTCAGCGGGGGCCAATGAGCAGTTCTTC.